A single sample gave rise to the 27 T cell receptor beta chains below, sequenced in a study of CD8 T cells in Susac syndrome. RNA, at about 0.5 to 1 ug, was reverse transcribed with random hexamers. MiXCR, run by TCRdb on the immunoSEQ multiplex PCR reads, gives a single entry per CDR3 protein. The sample holds 400,000 to 550,000 distinct CDR3 sequences, approximately 85% seen once. Input material: CD8+ T cells from PBMCs. The source is a human donor with multiple sclerosis.

The rearrangement uses TRBV12-3 or TRBV12-4 and TRBJ2-1, with 7 nucleotides matching TRBD2. V shed 7 bases, J shed 8 bases, and the junction held 14 bases outside the gene matches. This CDR3 contains 15 residues. The chain's CDR3 is CASTPTSPFGDEQFF. For the CDR3, the DNA is TGTGCCAGCACTCCGACTAGCCCTTTTGGGGATGAGCAGTTCTTC.

The V gene is TRBV7-2, the J gene TRBJ2-1; 11 positions match TRBD2. CDR3 size: 14 residues. The V gene end was trimmed by 5 bases and the J gene end by 12 bases; junction bases not matched to a gene: 9. The germline CDR1 and CDR2 sequences are SGHTA and FQGNSA. Here the CDR3 DNA reads TGTGCCAGCAGCCCCGGACTAGCGGGCTCTCTGCAGTTCTTC. This codes for CASSPGLAGSLQFF.

The chain uses TRBV7-9 and TRBJ1-2; D remains unclear. Trimming cost V 8 bases and J 6 bases, with 16 bases left between them. Germline V gene sequence: CDR1 SEHNR, CDR2 FQNEAQ (reference sequence). The CDR3 runs 13 residues. The CDR3 DNA follows: TGTGCCAGCTTGGGAGGTCGGGGAAATGGCTACACCTTC. Amino acids: CASLGGRGNGYTF.

The V and J genes are TRBV4-1 and TRBJ1-4; 7 bases line up with TRBD1. This CDR3 region has 15 residues. Germline values: CDR1 MGHRA, CDR2 YSYEKL. V gave up 5 bases and J gave up 4 bases; unmatched junction bases: 7. In nucleotides, the CDR3 is TGCGCCAGCAGCAGCGTACAGGGGCTTAATGAAAAACTGTTTTTT. Translating gives CASSSVQGLNEKLFF.

Here the CDR3 DNA reads TGTGCCAGCATAGGACCGAACACTGAAGCTTTCTTT. As protein: CASIGPNTEAFF. The rearrangement joins TRBV27 to TRBJ1-1; unclear D gene. The CDR3 covers 12 residues. V dropped 7 bases and J dropped 1 base, with 7 bases sitting between them. Germline V lookup: CDR1 MNHEY, CDR2 SMNVEV (reference sequence).

J is TRBJ2-1 and V is TRBV20-1; either TRBD1 or TRBD2 may supply D (5 bases each). The V gene's germline CDR1 is DFQATT and CDR2 SNEGSKA (reference sequence). The ends were cut back, 6 bases at V and 4 bases at J, with 10 bases in the middle. The CDR3 is 12 amino acids. The CDR3 region has the DNA TGCAGTGCCGGGACCGAATACAATGAGCAGTTCTTC. It specifies CSAGTEYNEQFF.

This rearrangement joins TRBV2 to TRBJ1-4; no clear D. V lost 7 bases to trimming and J lost 8 bases, with 5 bases between them. The CDR3 is 10 residues long. The germline CDR1 and CDR2 sequences are SNHLY and FYNNEI. CDR3 sequence: CASIGEKLFF. The CDR3 DNA follows: TGTGCCAGCATTGGCGAAAAACTGTTTTTT.

The chain is built from TRBV28 and TRBJ2-7, with D perhaps matching TRBD2 (5 bases). The CDR3 sequence is 15 residues long. V lost 3 bases and J lost 1, with 13 bases in between. Per germline, CDR1 MDHEN and CDR2 SYDVKM. The DNA of the CDR3 is TGTGCCAGCAGTTTGGAGGCCGAAACGTCCTACGAGCAGTACTTC. Amino acid sequence: CASSLEAETSYEQYF.

The DNA for the CDR3 is TGTGCCAGCGTTTCTTACAGGGGCCGCCGCTCTATCGAAGCTTTCTTT. It codes for CASVSYRGRRSIEAFF. The chain combines TRBV28 with TRBJ1-1; TRBD1 matches 7 bases. CDR3 length equals 16 residues. V lost 8 bases and J lost 8; bases outside the gene matches: 20. CDR1 and CDR2 from the germline V gene are MDHEN and SYDVKM.

This chain uses TRBV6-4 with TRBJ2-1; 11 positions match TRBD2. The CDR3 runs 15 residues. Germline values: CDR1 MRHNA, CDR2 SNTAGT. With V trimmed by 6 bases and J by 6 bases, 7 bases remained unmatched. The CDR3 region has the DNA TGTGCCAGCAGCGAGACTAGCGGGATCTCCAATGAGCAGTTCTTC. As protein: CASSETSGISNEQFF.

The chain couples TRBV5-5 to TRBJ2-2, with 11 bases aligning to TRBD2. This CDR3 spans 19 amino acids. Trimming cost V 4 bases and J 7 bases; bases outside gene matches: 18. Looked up from germline, CDR1 is SGHKS and CDR2 is YYEKEE (reference sequence). CDR3 loop: CASSPKPTSGRVLGGELFF. CDR3 DNA: TGTGCCAGCAGCCCCAAACCCACTAGCGGGAGAGTGCTTGGCGGGGAGCTGTTTTTT.

The rearrangement links TRBV12-3 or TRBV12-4 to TRBJ1-1; TRBD1 matches 7 bases. Germline trimming cut 4 bases from V and 13 bases from J; bases unmatched to any gene: 12. This CDR3 comprises 13 residues. This chain's CDR3 is CASSSSRDRRVFF. In DNA form, the CDR3 reads TGTGCCAGCAGTTCTTCCCGGGACAGAAGAGTTTTCTTT.

V gene TRBV7-9 combines with J gene TRBJ2-2; D may match TRBD1 or TRBD2 (6 bases each). The V gene lost 8 bases and the J gene lost 4 bases, with 20 bases spanning the gap. Germline V gene lookup returns CDR1 SEHNR and CDR2 FQNEAQ (reference sequence). The CDR3 has 16 amino acids. The CDR3 loop reads CASFASDGGRTGELFF. The CDR3 nucleotides are TGTGCCAGCTTCGCCAGCGATGGGGGGCGCACCGGGGAGCTGTTTTTT.

In this sample, this clonotype turned up once. The V gene is TRBV7-9, the J gene TRBJ1-5; possibly TRBD1 for D (5 bases). Trimming stripped 5 bases from V and 5 bases from J, with 16 bases between. Germline values: CDR1 SEHNR, CDR2 FQNEAQ (reference sequence). This CDR3 region has 15 residues. The CDR3 region is CASSNSTETYQPQHF. CDR3 nucleotide sequence: TGTGCCAGCAGCAACTCGACAGAAACCTATCAGCCCCAGCATTTT.

The chain is built from TRBV20-1 and TRBJ2-7; D is perhaps TRBD1 (6 bases). This CDR3 spans 13 amino acids. Trimming removed 1 base at V and 2 bases at J, with 9 bases between. The germline gives CDR1 DFQATT, CDR2 SNEGSKA (reference sequence). CDR3 region: CSARGGGPYEQYF. Here the CDR3 DNA reads TGCAGTGCTAGAGGAGGGGGTCCCTACGAGCAGTACTTC.

The chain couples TRBV6-5 to TRBJ2-3; D may be TRBD2 (6 bases). The ends were cut back, 2 bases at V and 6 bases at J, with 15 bases in the middle. This CDR3 region has 15 residues. CDR1 is MNHEY, CDR2 SVGAGI, per germline. CDR3 protein: CASSYRAGRLDTQYF. The DNA for the CDR3 is TGTGCCAGCAGTTACAGGGCGGGGCGCTTGGATACGCAGTATTTT.

The chain recombines TRBV5-4 with TRBJ2-1; 8 bases agree with TRBD2. The CDR3 has 16 amino acids. Germline V gives CDR1 SGHNT, CDR2 YYREEE (reference sequence). Trimming at V came to 0 bases and at J to 0 bases, leaving 2 bases not matched to a gene. This CDR3 reads CASSLGGGLSYNEQFF. In DNA form, the CDR3 reads TGTGCCAGCAGCTTGGGCGGGGGGCTCTCCTACAATGAGCAGTTCTTC. The entire variable domain, with the rest obtained from reference TRBV5-4 and TRBJ2-1, is as follows: ETGVTQSPTHLIKTRGQQVTLRCSSQSGHNTVSWYQQALGQGPQFIFQYYREEENGRGNFPPRFSGLQFPNYSSELNVNALELDDSALYLCASSLGGGLSYNEQFFGPGTRLTVL.

The V and J genes are TRBV12-3 or TRBV12-4 and TRBJ2-7, with D possibly being TRBD2 (7 bases). With 6 bases removed from V and 7 bases from J, the gap between germline ends came to 19 bases. The CDR3 consists of 14 residues. CDR3 DNA: TGTGCCAGCAGCCACGAAGGGGGGGTCGAGGAGCAGTACTTC. This codes for CASSHEGGVEEQYF.

This clonotype was observed a single time. The gene calls are TRBV2 and TRBJ1-6; unclear D gene. The CDR3 sequence is 15 residues long. Trimming shortened V by 4 bases and J by 4 bases, and 11 bases separated the two germline ends. Germline V gene lookup returns CDR1 SNHLY and CDR2 FYNNEI. CDR3 nucleotide sequence: TGTGCCAGCAGTGTGCAGTTCCCTTATAATTCACCCCTCCACTTT. Protein: CASSVQFPYNSPLHF. Combining the CDR3 with reference TRBV2 and TRBJ1-6 gives the whole variable domain EPEVTQTPSHQVTQMGQEVILRCVPISNHLYFYWYRQILGQKVEFLVSFYNNEISEKSEIFDDQFSVERPDGSNFTLKIRSTKLEDSAMYFCASSVQFPYNSPLHFGNGTRLTVT.

This clonotype has a single count. The chain carries TRBV6-5 and TRBJ2-5; the D is unclear. CDR3 length: 13 residues. From germline, CDR1 is MNHEY and CDR2 SVGAGI. The V and J ends lost 6 bases and 4 bases respectively, with 12 bases between them. CDR3: CASRTVGTETQYF. In nucleotides, the CDR3 is TGTGCCAGCAGGACCGTAGGAACAGAGACCCAGTACTTC.

This clonotype came up once. The rearrangement joins TRBV27 to TRBJ1-1; a possible D gene is TRBD1 (6 bases). Germline assignment: CDR1 MNHEY and CDR2 SMNVEV (reference sequence). The CDR3 is 15 amino acids. V lost 3 bases, J lost 3 bases, and 14 bases lay in between. CDR3 DNA: TGTGCCAGCAGTTTCGAGGGGGGGAGCTACACTGAAGCTTTCTTT. This encodes CASSFEGGSYTEAFF.

The chain uses TRBV28 and TRBJ1-5, with D perhaps matching TRBD1 (5 bases). The germline CDR1 and CDR2 sequences are MDHEN and SYDVKM. CDR3 length equals 13 residues. V was trimmed by 7 bases and J by 3 bases, leaving 10 bases between them. The CDR3 bases are TGTGCCAGCAAGGACAACTCCAATCAGCCCCAGCATTTT. Its protein is CASKDNSNQPQHF.

The chain has TRBV7-9 and TRBJ2-5, with D unresolved. Trimming cost V 5 bases and J 0 bases, with 7 bases left between them. Looked up from germline, CDR1 is SEHNR and CDR2 is FQNEAQ (reference sequence). The CDR3 covers 13 residues. CDR3 amino acids: CASSPTNQETQYF. The CDR3 coding sequence is TGTGCCAGCAGCCCTACCAACCAAGAGACCCAGTACTTC. The whole variable domain, filled in from reference TRBV7-9 and TRBJ2-5, reads DTGVSQNPRHKITKRGQNVTFRCDPISEHNRLYWYRQTLGQGPEFLTYFQNEAQLEKSRLLSDRFSAERPKGSFSTLEIQRTEQGDSAMYLCASSPTNQETQYFGPGTRLLVL.

The rearrangement links TRBV3-1 to TRBJ2-3, with no clear D. The CDR3 contains 13 residues. Germline V gene sequence: CDR1 LGHDT, CDR2 YNNKEL (reference sequence). V lost 2 bases to trimming and J lost 4 bases, with 7 bases between them. DNA of the CDR3: TGTGCCAGCAGCCAATTCGATCCAGATACGCAGTATTTT. Translation gives CASSQFDPDTQYF.

This clonotype was seen more than once but under ten times. DNA for the CDR3: TGTGCCAGCAGCGCCCATAGCGGGGTGACCTACGAGCAGTACTTC. It encodes CASSAHSGVTYEQYF. This chain joins TRBV7-9 and TRBJ2-7, with 8 bases lining up with TRBD2. Germline trimming cut 5 bases from V and 2 bases from J; bases unmatched to any gene: 8. Germline assignment: CDR1 SEHNR and CDR2 FQNEAQ (reference sequence). The length of the CDR3 is 15 residues.

This clonotype was seen a single time. This rearrangement joins TRBV27 to TRBJ2-7; 7 bases map to TRBD2. The CDR3 has 14 amino acids. V gave up 7 bases and J gave up 5 bases; unmatched junction bases: 11. The germline CDR1 and CDR2 sequences are MNHEY and SMNVEV (reference sequence). The CDR3 protein is CASTLIGGSHEQYF. The DNA for the CDR3 is TGTGCCAGCACCCTAATCGGCGGGAGCCACGAGCAGTACTTC.

The J gene is TRBJ2-1, the V gene TRBV6-1, with 9 nucleotides matching TRBD1. Unmatched junction bases numbered 7, after V lost 8 bases and J lost 5 bases. Germline V CDR1 and CDR2: MNHNS, SASEGT. The CDR3 sequence is 14 residues long. The chain's CDR3 is CASQTGTGNNEQFF. The CDR3 DNA follows: TGTGCCAGCCAAACCGGGACAGGGAACAATGAGCAGTTCTTC.